These T cell receptor beta chains were read from a single sample in a study of blood T cell repertoires in COVID-19. The protocol was immunoSEQ multiplex PCR, while the TCRdb copy is restricted to in-frame clones and leaves out a portion. The sample lists around 250,000 clones; roughly 85% were seen once. Material for sequencing was PBMCs or T cells enriched from blood (not recorded which). The receptors shown here come from a woman in her forties or fifties who had recovered from COVID-19. Both conserved end residues are part of each CDR3. D genes are given only for firm matches. For some rows the clone size is stated as once, few or many, or as a class when expanded; others skip it.

TRBJ2-1 | TRBV5-1 | many | TRBD2 | TGCGCCAGCAGCTTGTCGGTTGGATTTGGGCTAGCGGGAGGTTACAATGAGCAGTTCTTC | CASSLSVGFGLAGGYNEQFF
TRBJ2-1 | TRBV27 | - | - | TGTGCCAGCAGTTTATCGTCAGCGGCGGTGGGTGAGCAGTTCTTC | CASSLSSAAVGEQFF
TRBJ1-1 | TRBV28 | - | TRBD1 | TGTGCCAGCAGAACGACAGGGTTCGGCACTGAAGCTTTCTTT | CASRTTGFGTEAFF
TRBJ2-1 | TRBV29-1 | - | TRBD2 | TGCAGCGCCCGAAAGCGGGAGGCCTACAATGAGCAGTTCTTC | CSARKREAYNEQFF
TRBJ2-5 | TRBV27 | - | TRBD2 | TGTGCCAGCAGTTTCCTTAGCGGGAGAGAAGAGACCCAGTACTTC | CASSFLSGREETQYF
TRBJ2-5 | TRBV15 | - | - | TGTGCCACCAGCAGAGAGTACGGGAGAGGGCAAGAGACCCAGTACTTC | CATSREYGRGQETQYF
TRBJ1-2 | TRBV27 | - | TRBD1 | TGTGCCAGCAGTTTATCTACAGGGGGCGACTATGGCTACACCTTC | CASSLSTGGDYGYTF
TRBJ2-7 | TRBV7-7 | - | TRBD1 | TGTGCTAGCAGCCCGGGGACAGGGAGGTCCAACGAGCAGTACTTC | CASSPGTGRSNEQYF
TRBJ2-5 | TRBV7-9 | - | TRBD2 | TGTGCCAGCAGCTCCCCGAGCGGGGGCCAAGAGACCCAGTACTTC | CASSSPSGGQETQYF
TRBJ1-5 | TRBV28 | - | TRBD1 | TGTGCCAGCAGACCCCTCGACAGGGGGTTAAGTCCCCAGCATTTT | CASRPLDRGLSPQHF
TRBJ1-1 | TRBV5-1 | few | TRBD1 | TGCGCCAGCAGCTTAAGGGACAGGGGCAGTAGGGACACTGAAGCTTTCTTT | CASSLRDRGSRDTEAFF
TRBJ1-5 | TRBV15 | - | - | TGTGCCACCTCCCGTTGGGGGGAGAATCAGCCCCAGCATTTT | CATSRWGENQPQHF
TRBJ2-7 | TRBV5-6 | - | TRBD1 | TGTGCCAGCAGCTTCGGGACAGGTTCTTACGAGCAGTACTTC | CASSFGTGSYEQYF
TRBJ2-7 | TRBV28 | - | - | TGTGCCAGCAGGGGAACAGGGTTCAACGAGCAGTACTTC | CASRGTGFNEQYF
TRBJ1-1 | TRBV10-3 | few | TRBD1 | TGTGCCATCAGGACCGGGACAGCAGGCGAGAACACTGAAGCTTTCTTT | CAIRTGTAGENTEAFF
TRBJ2-1 | TRBV28 | few | - | TGTGCCAGCAGTTCTTCTCTATACCTGAGCTACAATGAGCAGTTCTTC | CASSSSLYLSYNEQFF
TRBJ2-7 | TRBV5-4 | - | - | TGTGCCAGCAGCTCAGGTGGCAGCTTGAGCTACGAGCAGTACTTC | CASSSGGSLSYEQYF
TRBJ2-3 | TRBV3-1/TRBV3-2 | - | - | TGTGCCAGCAGCCGGGAGGTAGATACGCAGTATTTT | CASSREVDTQYF
TRBJ1-1 | TRBV21-1 | - | - | TGTGCCAGCAGCAAAACTATGAACACTGAAGCTTTCTTT | CASSKTMNTEAFF
TRBJ1-5 | TRBV28 | - | TRBD1 | TGTGCCAGCAGACCGACAGGGGTGGTGCCCCAGCATTTT | CASRPTGVVPQHF
TRBJ2-7 | TRBV6-6 | - | - | TGTGCCAGCAGAATTAGACAGGCCCCCGAGCAGTACTTC | CASRIRQAPEQYF
TRBJ1-6 | TRBV7-3 | - | - | TGTGCCAGCAGCTTAGAGTCTTCCTCACCCCTCCACTTT | CASSLESSSPLHF
TRBJ2-1 | TRBV19 | - | TRBD2 | TGTGCCAGTAGTACCACTAGCGGGATAAGGAATGAGCAGTTCTTC | CASSTTSGIRNEQFF
TRBJ2-7 | TRBV7-8 | - | - | TGTGCCAGCAGCTCCCACCTATTGCGCGAGCAGTACTTC | CASSSHLLREQYF
TRBJ1-1 | TRBV6-4 | - | TRBD1 | TGTGCCAGCAGTCTTCGACAGGGGTCGAACACTGAAGCTTTCTTT | CASSLRQGSNTEAFF
TRBJ2-7 | TRBV7-6 | - | TRBD1 | TGTGCCAGCGGACAGGCCTCCTACGAGCAGTACTTC | CASGQASYEQYF
TRBJ1-1 | TRBV20-1 | - | - | TGCAGTGCTAGTCGGGGGATGAACACTGAAGCTTTCTTT | CSASRGMNTEAFF
TRBJ1-2 | TRBV28 | few | TRBD1 | TGTGCCAGCAGTAAAGGGGGCCCCTCCTATGGCTACACCTTC | CASSKGGPSYGYTF
TRBJ2-7 | TRBV5-1 | - | TRBD1 | TGCGCCAGCATGAACGGACAGGAATACTACGAGCAGTACTTC | CASMNGQEYYEQYF
TRBJ2-1 | TRBV18 | few | - | TGTGCCAGCTCACCAGTCATCGGCAGGGGCGCCTACAATGAGCAGTTCTTC | CASSPVIGRGAYNEQFF
TRBJ1-1 | TRBV5-1 | - | - | TGCGCCAGCAGCTCCTCAGGGGAAACTGAAGCTTTCTTT | CASSSSGETEAFF
TRBJ2-7 | TRBV6-5 | - | TRBD2 | TGTGCCAGCAGTTACTCGACTAGCCTTTACTACGAGCAGTACTTC | CASSYSTSLYYEQYF
TRBJ1-4 | TRBV4-1 | - | TRBD1 | TGCGCCAGCAGCCCCGGGACGGGACAGCTTAATGAAAAACTGTTTTTT | CASSPGTGQLNEKLFF
TRBJ1-1 | TRBV20-1 | - | - | TGCAGTGCTAGAGGGACACTTGAAGCTTTCTTT | CSARGTLEAFF
TRBJ2-1 | TRBV19 | - | TRBD2 | TGTGCCAGTGGACTCCCGGGACTAGCCCCCAGTGGCAATGAGCAGTTCTTC | CASGLPGLAPSGNEQFF
TRBJ1-2 | TRBV18 | few | - | TGTGCCAGCTCACCACTTCAGGGGCAGGACTATGGCTACACCTTC | CASSPLQGQDYGYTF
TRBJ2-1 | TRBV5-8 | - | TRBD2 | TGTGCCAGCAGCCCTGGGACTAGCAGCCACAATGAGCAGTTCTTC | CASSPGTSSHNEQFF
TRBJ2-1 | TRBV5-1 | - | TRBD2 | TGCGCCAGCAGCTCCGGGACTATGGGCTACAATGAGCAGTTCTTC | CASSSGTMGYNEQFF
TRBJ1-2 | TRBV28 | - | - | TGTGCCAGCATAGGGGGTAATCACTATGGCTACACCTTC | CASIGGNHYGYTF
TRBJ1-1 | TRBV16 | once | - | TGTGCCAGCAGCCCATTAGTCGGGGGAGGAGACACTGAAGCTTTCTTT | CASSPLVGGGDTEAFF
TRBJ2-2 | TRBV7-9 | - | TRBD2 | TGTGCCAGCAGCTTGTTAGGTAGCGGGAGCTCCGGGGAGCTGTTTTTT | CASSLLGSGSSGELFF
TRBJ2-1 | TRBV21-1 | - | - | TGTGCCAGCAGCAACGTTAGCGGGAGCTCCTACAATGAGCAGTTCTTC | CASSNVSGSSYNEQFF
TRBJ2-7 | TRBV30 | - | - | TGTGCCTGGAGTCCCCCGGTCCGATCCGAGCAGTACTTC | CAWSPPVRSEQYF
TRBJ1-2 | TRBV5-4 | - | - | TGTGCCAGCAGCGGTGGGGCGGGGGGGCGAGGCTATGGCTACACCTTC | CASSGGAGGRGYGYTF
TRBJ2-1 | TRBV5-1 | - | TRBD1 | TGCGCCAGCAGCTCCACAGGGGTGAATGAGCAGTTCTTC | CASSSTGVNEQFF
TRBJ1-1 | TRBV18 | - | TRBD1 | TGTGCCAGCTCACTTGGGTATGGACAGGGGGCAATGAACACTGAAGCTTTCTTT | CASSLGYGQGAMNTEAFF
TRBJ1-2 | TRBV6-6 | - | TRBD1 | TGTGCCAGCAGCTCGGACAGGACTGGGGATGGCTACACCTTC | CASSSDRTGDGYTF
TRBJ2-1 | TRBV5-1 | - | TRBD2 | TGCGCCAGCAGCTTGGCTAGCGGGACTGCCATTAATGAGCAGTTCTTC | CASSLASGTAINEQFF
TRBJ1-1 | TRBV10-3 | - | TRBD1 | TGTGCCATCACTGGGGACAGGGGGGACACTGAAGCTTTCTTT | CAITGDRGDTEAFF
TRBJ2-2 | TRBV11-3 | - | TRBD1 | TGTGCCAGCAGCCCAGGACAGGTCGCGCTCACCGGGGAGCTGTTTTTT | CASSPGQVALTGELFF
TRBJ2-3 | TRBV3-1/TRBV3-2 | few | TRBD2 | TGTGCCAGCAGCCAAGATTCTGGTCGGGGACTAGCGGGAGCTAAAGATACGCAGTATTTT | CASSQDSGRGLAGAKDTQYF
TRBJ2-1 | TRBV3-1/TRBV3-2 | - | TRBD2 | TGTGCCAGCAGCACCCGGACTAGCGGGTGGAATGAGCAGTTCTTC | CASSTRTSGWNEQFF
TRBJ2-3 | TRBV5-1 | few | TRBD2 | TGCGCCAGCAGGAAAAGGAGCCTAGCGGGGGTGGATACGCAGTATTTT | CASRKRSLAGVDTQYF
TRBJ1-5 | TRBV13 | once | TRBD1 | TGTGCCAGCAGCTTCGGGGACAGGGGGGCCCAGCATTTT | CASSFGDRGAQHF
TRBJ2-2 | TRBV9 | - | TRBD2 | TGTGCCAGCAGCGTAGGGGTAGCGGGAGGGCGGACCGGGGAGCTGTTTTTT | CASSVGVAGGRTGELFF
TRBJ1-2 | TRBV27 | few | - | TGTGCCAGCAGTTTAGGGGGGGACTATGGCTACACCTTC | CASSLGGDYGYTF
TRBJ1-2 | TRBV6-5 | - | - | TGTGCCAGCAGATACGGACATCACTCTATCAACTATGGCTACACCTTC | CASRYGHHSINYGYTF
TRBJ1-2 | TRBV28 | - | - | TGTGCCAGCAGTCCGAGTAGGGGTGGCTATGGCTACACCTTC | CASSPSRGGYGYTF
TRBJ2-5 | TRBV6-5 | - | - | TGTGCCAGCAATTCTAGGGGCGCGAGCGAGACCCAGTACTTC | CASNSRGASETQYF